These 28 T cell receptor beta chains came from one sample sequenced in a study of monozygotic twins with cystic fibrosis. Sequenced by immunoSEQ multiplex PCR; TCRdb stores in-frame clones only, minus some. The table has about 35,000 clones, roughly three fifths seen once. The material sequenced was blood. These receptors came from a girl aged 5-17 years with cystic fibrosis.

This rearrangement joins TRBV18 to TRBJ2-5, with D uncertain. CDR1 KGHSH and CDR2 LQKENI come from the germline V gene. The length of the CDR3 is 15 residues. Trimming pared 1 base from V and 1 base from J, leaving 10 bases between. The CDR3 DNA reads TGTGCCAGCTCACCACAAAGTCCACCCCAAGAGACCCAGTACTTC. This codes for CASSPQSPPQETQYF. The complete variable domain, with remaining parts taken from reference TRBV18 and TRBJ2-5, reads NAGVMQNPRHLVRRRGQEARLRCSPMKGHSHVYWYRQLPEEGLKFMVYLQKENIIDESGMPKERFSAEFPKEGPSILRIQQVVRGDSAAYFCASSPQSPPQETQYFGPGTRLLVL.

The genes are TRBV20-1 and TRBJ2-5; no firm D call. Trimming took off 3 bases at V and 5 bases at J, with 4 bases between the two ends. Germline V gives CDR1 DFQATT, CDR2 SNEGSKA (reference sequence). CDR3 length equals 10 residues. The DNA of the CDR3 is TGCAGTGCTAGTTCTGAGACCCAGTACTTC. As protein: CSASSETQYF.

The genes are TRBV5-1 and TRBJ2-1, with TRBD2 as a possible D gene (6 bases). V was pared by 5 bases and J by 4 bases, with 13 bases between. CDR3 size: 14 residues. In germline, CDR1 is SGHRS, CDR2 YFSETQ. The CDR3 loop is CASSRDSYYNEQFF. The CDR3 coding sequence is TGCGCCAGCAGTCGGGACTCTTATTACAATGAGCAGTTCTTC.

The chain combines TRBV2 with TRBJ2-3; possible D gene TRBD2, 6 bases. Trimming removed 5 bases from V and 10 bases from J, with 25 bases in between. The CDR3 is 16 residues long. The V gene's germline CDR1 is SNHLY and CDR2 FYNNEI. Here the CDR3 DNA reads TGTGCCAGCAGTATCATTGGTTCGGGGGATCCTAAGGCGCAGTATTTT. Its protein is CASSIIGSGDPKAQYF.

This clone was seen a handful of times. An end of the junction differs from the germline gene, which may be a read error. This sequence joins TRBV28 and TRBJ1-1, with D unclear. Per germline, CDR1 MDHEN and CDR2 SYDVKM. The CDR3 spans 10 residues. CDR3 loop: CATSGRLAFF. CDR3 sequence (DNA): TGTGCCACCAGTGGGAGGCTCGCTTTCTTT.

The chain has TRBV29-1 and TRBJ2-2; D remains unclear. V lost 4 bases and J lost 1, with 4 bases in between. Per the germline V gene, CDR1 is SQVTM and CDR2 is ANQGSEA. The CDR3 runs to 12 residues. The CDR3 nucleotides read TGCAGCGTTGCAGGGAACACCGGGGAGCTGTTTTTT. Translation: CSVAGNTGELFF.

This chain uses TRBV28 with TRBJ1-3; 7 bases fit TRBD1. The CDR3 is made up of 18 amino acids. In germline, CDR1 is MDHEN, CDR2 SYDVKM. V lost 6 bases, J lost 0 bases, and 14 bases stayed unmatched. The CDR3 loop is CASRNPPTGTLSGNTIYF. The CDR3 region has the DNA TGTGCCAGCAGGAATCCCCCGACAGGGACCCTCTCTGGAAACACCATATATTTT.

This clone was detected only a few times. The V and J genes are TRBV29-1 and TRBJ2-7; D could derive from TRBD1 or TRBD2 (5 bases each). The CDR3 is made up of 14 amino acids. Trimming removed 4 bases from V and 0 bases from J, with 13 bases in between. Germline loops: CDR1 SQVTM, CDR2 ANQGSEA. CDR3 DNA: TGCAGCGTTGGGGGGACGATGAGCTCCTACGAGCAGTACTTC. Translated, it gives CSVGGTMSSYEQYF.

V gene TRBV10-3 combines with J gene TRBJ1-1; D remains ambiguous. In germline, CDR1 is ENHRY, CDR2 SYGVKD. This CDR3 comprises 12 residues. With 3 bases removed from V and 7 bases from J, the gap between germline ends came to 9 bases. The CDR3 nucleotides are TGTGCCATCAGTGAATGGGGAGATGAAGCTTTCTTT. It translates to CAISEWGDEAFF.

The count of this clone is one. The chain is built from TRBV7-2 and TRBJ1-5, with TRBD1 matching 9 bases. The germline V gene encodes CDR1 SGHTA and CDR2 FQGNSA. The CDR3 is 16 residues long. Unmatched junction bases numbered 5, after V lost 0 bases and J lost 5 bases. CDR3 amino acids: CASSLAGTGGDQPQHF. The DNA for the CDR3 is TGTGCCAGCAGCTTAGCCGGCACAGGGGGCGATCAGCCCCAGCATTTT.

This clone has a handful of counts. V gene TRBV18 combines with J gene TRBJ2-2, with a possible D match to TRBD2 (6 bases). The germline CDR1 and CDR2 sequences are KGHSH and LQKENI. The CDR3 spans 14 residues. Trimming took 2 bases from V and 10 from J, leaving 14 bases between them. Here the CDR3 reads CASSPRGGSEELFF. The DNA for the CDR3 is TGTGCCAGCTCACCAAGGGGAGGATCGGAGGAGCTGTTTTTT.

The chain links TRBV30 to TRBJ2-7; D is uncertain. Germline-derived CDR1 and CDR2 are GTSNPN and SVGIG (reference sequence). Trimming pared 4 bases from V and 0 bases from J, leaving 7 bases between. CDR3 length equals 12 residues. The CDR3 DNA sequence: TGTGCCTGGAACGGTCACTCCTACGAGCAGTACTTC. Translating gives CAWNGHSYEQYF. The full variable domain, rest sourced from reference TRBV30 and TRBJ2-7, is SQTIHQWPATLVQPVGSPLSLECTVEGTSNPNLYWYRQAAGRGLQLLFYSVGIGQISSEVPQNLSASRPQDRQFILSSKKLLLSDSGFYLCAWNGHSYEQYFGPGTRLTVT.

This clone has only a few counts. The CDR3 sequence: CASSFPGQVLGGYTF. The CDR3 region has the DNA TGTGCCAGCAGCTTTCCGGGACAGGTCTTGGGGGGCTACACCTTC. The chain carries TRBV5-6 and TRBJ1-2; the match to TRBD1 covers 8 bases. Germline CDR1 SGHDT, CDR2 YYEEEE. This CDR3 spans 15 amino acids. Trimming cost V 2 bases and J 8 bases; bases outside gene matches: 11.

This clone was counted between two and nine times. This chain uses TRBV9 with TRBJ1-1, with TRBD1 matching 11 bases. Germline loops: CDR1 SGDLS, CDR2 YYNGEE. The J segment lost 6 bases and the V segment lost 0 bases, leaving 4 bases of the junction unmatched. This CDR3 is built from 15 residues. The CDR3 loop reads CASSVDGQGAAEAFF. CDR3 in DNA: TGTGCCAGCAGCGTAGACGGACAGGGGGCTGCTGAAGCTTTCTTT.

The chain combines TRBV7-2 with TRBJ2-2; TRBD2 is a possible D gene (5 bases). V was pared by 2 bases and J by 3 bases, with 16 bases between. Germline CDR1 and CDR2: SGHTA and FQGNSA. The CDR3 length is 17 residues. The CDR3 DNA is TGTGCCAGCAGCTTACCCAAGGCTGGGAGAGACACCGGGGAGCTGTTTTTT. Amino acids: CASSLPKAGRDTGELFF.

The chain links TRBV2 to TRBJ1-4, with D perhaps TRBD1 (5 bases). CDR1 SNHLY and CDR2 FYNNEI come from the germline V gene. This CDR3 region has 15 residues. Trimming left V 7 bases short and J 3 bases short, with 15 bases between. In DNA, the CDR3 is TGTGCCAGCATGCCAGGGTTTCCGGCTAATGAAAAACTGTTTTTT. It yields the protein CASMPGFPANEKLFF.

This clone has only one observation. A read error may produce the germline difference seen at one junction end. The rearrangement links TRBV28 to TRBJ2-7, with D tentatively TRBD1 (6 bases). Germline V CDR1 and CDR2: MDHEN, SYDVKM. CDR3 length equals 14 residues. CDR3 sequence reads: CASSSAGTPYKQYF. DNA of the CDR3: TGTGCCAGCAGTTCCGCCGGGACACCCTACAAGCAGTACTTC.

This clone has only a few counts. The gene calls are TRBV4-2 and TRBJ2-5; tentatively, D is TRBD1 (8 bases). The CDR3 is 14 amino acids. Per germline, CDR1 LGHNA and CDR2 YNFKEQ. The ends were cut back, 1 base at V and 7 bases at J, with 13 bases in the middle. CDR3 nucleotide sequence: TGTGCCAGCAGCCAAGGACAGGGGAGGGGGACCCAGTACTTC. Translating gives CASSQGQGRGTQYF.

DNA of the CDR3: TGTGCCAGCAGCTATGACAGGGGTCTTGGCTACACCTTC. Translating gives CASSYDRGLGYTF. The rearrangement joins TRBV5-4 to TRBJ1-2, with 8 bases lining up with TRBD1. J was trimmed by 7 bases and V by 3 bases; bases with no gene match: 5. Germline values: CDR1 SGHNT, CDR2 YYREEE (reference sequence). This CDR3 contains 13 residues.

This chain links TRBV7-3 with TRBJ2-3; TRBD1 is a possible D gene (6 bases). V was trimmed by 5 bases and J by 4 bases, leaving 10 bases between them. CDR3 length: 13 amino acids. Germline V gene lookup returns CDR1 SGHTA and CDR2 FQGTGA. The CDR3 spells CASSLTGSDTQYF. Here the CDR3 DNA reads TGTGCCAGCAGCCTCACAGGGTCAGATACGCAGTATTTT.

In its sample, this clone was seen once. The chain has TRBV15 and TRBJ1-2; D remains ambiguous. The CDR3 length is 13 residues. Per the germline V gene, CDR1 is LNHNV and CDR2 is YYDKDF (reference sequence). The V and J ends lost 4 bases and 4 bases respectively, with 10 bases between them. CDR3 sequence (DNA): TGTGCCACCAGCAACGTGGAGGGCTATGGCTACACCTTC. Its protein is CATSNVEGYGYTF.

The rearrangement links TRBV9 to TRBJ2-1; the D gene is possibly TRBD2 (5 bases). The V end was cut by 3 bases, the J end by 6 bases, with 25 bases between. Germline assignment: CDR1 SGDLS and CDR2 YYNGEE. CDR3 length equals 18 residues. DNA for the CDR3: TGTGCCAGCAGCGCCAAGGACTTTTACACTACCCAATCCAATGAGCAGTTCTTC. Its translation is CASSAKDFYTTQSNEQFF. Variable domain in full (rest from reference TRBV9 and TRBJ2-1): DSGVTQTPKHLITATGQRVTLRCSPRSGDLSVYWYQQSLDQGLQFLIQYYNGEERAKGNILERFSAQQFPDLHSELNLSSLELGDSALYFCASSAKDFYTTQSNEQFFGPGTRLTVL.

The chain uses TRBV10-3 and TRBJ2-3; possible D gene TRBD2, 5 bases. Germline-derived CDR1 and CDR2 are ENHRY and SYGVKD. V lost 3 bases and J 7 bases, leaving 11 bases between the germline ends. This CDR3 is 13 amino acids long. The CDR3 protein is CAISEDYTHTQYF. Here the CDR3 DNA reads TGTGCCATCAGTGAAGACTATACCCATACGCAGTATTTT.

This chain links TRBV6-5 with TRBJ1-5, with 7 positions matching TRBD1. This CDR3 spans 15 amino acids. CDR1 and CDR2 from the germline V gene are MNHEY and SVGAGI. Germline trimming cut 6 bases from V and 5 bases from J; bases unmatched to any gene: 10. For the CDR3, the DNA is TGTGCCAGCAGAAGGGGGACAGACCCTGATCAGCCCCAGCATTTT. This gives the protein CASRRGTDPDQPQHF.

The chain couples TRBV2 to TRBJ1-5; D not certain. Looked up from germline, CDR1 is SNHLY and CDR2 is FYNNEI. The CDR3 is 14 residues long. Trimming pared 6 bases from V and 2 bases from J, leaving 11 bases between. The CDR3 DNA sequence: TGTGCCAGCAGCGAACGGGAGGGCAATCAGCCCCAGCATTTT. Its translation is CASSEREGNQPQHF.

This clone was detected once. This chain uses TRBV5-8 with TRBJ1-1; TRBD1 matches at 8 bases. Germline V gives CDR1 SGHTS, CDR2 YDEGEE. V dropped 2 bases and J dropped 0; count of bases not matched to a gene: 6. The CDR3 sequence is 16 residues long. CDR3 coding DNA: TGTGCCAGCAGCTTACTCAGGGGGCTCATGAACACTGAAGCTTTCTTT. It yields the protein CASSLLRGLMNTEAFF.

This chain's CDR3 is CASRGGANYGYTF. CDR3 nucleotide sequence: TGTGCCAGCAGGGGGGGGGCTAACTATGGCTACACCTTC. The chain has TRBV6-6 and TRBJ1-2, with D possibly matching TRBD1 (5 bases). V lost 6 bases and J 0 bases, leaving 8 bases between the germline ends. CDR1 is MNHNY and CDR2 is SVGAGI in the germline V gene (reference sequence). The CDR3 covers 13 residues.

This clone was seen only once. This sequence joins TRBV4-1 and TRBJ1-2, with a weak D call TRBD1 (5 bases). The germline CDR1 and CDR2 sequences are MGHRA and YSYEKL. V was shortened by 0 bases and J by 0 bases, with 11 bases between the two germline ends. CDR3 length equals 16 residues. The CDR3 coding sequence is TGCGCCAGCAGCCAAGAGTCCAGGGCCGCTAACTATGGCTACACCTTC. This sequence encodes CASSQESRAANYGYTF.